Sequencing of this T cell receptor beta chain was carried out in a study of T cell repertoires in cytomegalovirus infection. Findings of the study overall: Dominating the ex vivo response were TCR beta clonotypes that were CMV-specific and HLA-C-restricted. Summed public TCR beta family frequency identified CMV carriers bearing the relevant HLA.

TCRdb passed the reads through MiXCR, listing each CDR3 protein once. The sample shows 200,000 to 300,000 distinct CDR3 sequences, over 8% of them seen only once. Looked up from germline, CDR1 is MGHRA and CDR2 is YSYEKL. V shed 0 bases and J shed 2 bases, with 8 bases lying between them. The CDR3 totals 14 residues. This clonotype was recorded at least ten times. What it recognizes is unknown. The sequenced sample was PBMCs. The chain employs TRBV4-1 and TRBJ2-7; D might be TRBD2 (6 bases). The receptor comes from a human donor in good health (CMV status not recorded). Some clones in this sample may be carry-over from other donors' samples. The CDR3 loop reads CASSQEGLTYEQYF. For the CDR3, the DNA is TGCGCCAGCAGCCAAGAGGGACTTACCTACGAGCAGTACTTC.